This note documents a single TCR beta chain sequence. These data come from a study of CD8 T cells in Susac syndrome. It was with random hexamers that roughly 0.45 to 1 ug RNA was reverse transcribed. Each CDR3 protein is one row after TCRdb ran MiXCR on the immunoSEQ multiplex PCR reads. Of roughly 120,000 distinct CDR3 sequences in the sample, about 92% were seen once. This CDR3 is 12 amino acids long. Trimming removed 7 bases at V and 4 bases at J, with 10 bases between. This chain connects TRBV12-3 or TRBV12-4 to TRBJ2-5, with D unclear. The source of this sequence is a human donor with multiple sclerosis. Sample: CD4+ T cells from PBMCs. This CDR3 is CASTLSGETQYF. In DNA form, the CDR3 reads TGTGCCAGCACCCTAAGTGGAGAGACCCAGTACTTC.